This T cell receptor beta chain was captured by sequencing in a study of blood T cell repertoires in COVID-19. The wider study: Spain, Italy and the United States supplied samples that represented acute and convalescent COVID-19. Sample material is recorded as cDNA or gDNA derived from T cells, B-cell-depleted T cells, or PBMCs.

CDR3 length: 14 amino acids. Germline V gene data show CDR1 as SGHRS and CDR2 as YFSETQ. Here immunoSEQ multiplex PCR was the method, and the copy in TCRdb shows in-frame clones only, minus some. The data hold around 140,000 clones, with 87% observed a single time. On this clone: The junction departs from the called germline gene at one end, perhaps through a read error.

The V and J genes are TRBV5-1 and TRBJ2-5, with TRBD1 matching 7 bases. The clonotype comes from a man aged 45-65 years who had recovered from COVID-19. Sequenced: peripheral blood. CDR3 in DNA: TGCGCCAGCAGCTTGGAGGGGGCACAAGGGACCCAGTACTTC. This translates into CASSLEGAQGTQYF.